A single sample gave rise to the 17 T cell receptor beta chains below, sequenced in a study of blood T cell repertoires in COVID-19. Method: immunoSEQ multiplex PCR; TCRdb's copy keeps in-frame clones and lacks some. This table holds approximately 76,000 clones, roughly 87% found once. Material: peripheral blood. The receptors were gathered from a man in his fifties or sixties with acute or convalescent COVID-19.

The chain has TRBV7-3 and TRBJ2-1; 10 nucleotides align to TRBD2. Unmatched junction bases numbered 7, after V lost 4 bases and J lost 7 bases. The germline CDR1 and CDR2 sequences are SGHTA and FQGTGA. The CDR3 consists of 15 residues. CDR3 protein: CASSSSGGARNEQFF. CDR3 nucleotide sequence: TGTGCCAGCAGCTCGAGCGGGGGGGCGAGAAATGAGCAGTTCTTC.

A single count supports this clone. The gene calls are TRBV6-5 and TRBJ2-7, with a possible D match to TRBD1 (6 bases). From germline, CDR1 is MNHEY and CDR2 SVGAGI. Between the trimmed V and J ends, which lost 6 bases and 2 bases, there was a span of 11 bases. This CDR3 is 13 amino acids long. The CDR3 spells CASSKQGAYEQYF. In DNA, the CDR3 is TGTGCCAGCAGCAAACAGGGCGCCTACGAGCAGTACTTC.

This clone occurred once. V usage is TRBV19 and J usage is TRBJ2-7; the match to TRBD1 covers 9 bases. The V and J ends lost 6 bases and 7 bases, in that order; junction bases with no gene match: 10. Looked up from germline, CDR1 is LNHDA and CDR2 is SQIVND (reference sequence). The CDR3 has 14 residues. The CDR3 here is CASSKGTGFFEQYF. CDR3 coding DNA: TGTGCCAGTAGCAAAGGGACAGGGTTTTTTGAGCAGTACTTC.

The genes are TRBV28 and TRBJ1-2, with 7 bases identical to TRBD1. V shed 3 bases and J 8 bases; nucleotides not matched to a gene: 3. The CDR3 runs 12 residues. CDR1 MDHEN and CDR2 SYDVKM come from the germline V gene. CDR3 nucleotides: TGTGCCAGCAGTTTGACAGGGAACGGCTACACCTTC. Translating it yields CASSLTGNGYTF.

The rearrangement uses TRBV15 and TRBJ1-1, with D maybe TRBD1 (6 bases). The germline V gene has CDR1 LNHNV and CDR2 YYDKDF (reference sequence). This CDR3 is built from 18 residues. Trimming shortened V by 3 bases and J by 1 base, and 21 bases separated the two germline ends. CDR3 loop: CATSRDSGTPRRNTEAFF. In nucleotides, the CDR3 is TGTGCCACCAGCAGGGACTCCGGGACACCAAGGAGGAACACTGAAGCTTTCTTT.

The chain combines TRBV29-1 with TRBJ2-7, with D unclear. V was pared by 1 base and J by 2 bases, with 6 bases between. Germline CDR1 reads SQVTM; CDR2 reads ANQGSEA. The CDR3 runs 12 residues. The CDR3 DNA follows: TGCAGCGTTGAAGTGGCCGCCTACGAGCAGTACTTC. This codes for CSVEVAAYEQYF.

The rearrangement links TRBV7-9 to TRBJ1-1; 7 bases are shared with TRBD1. J gave up 10 bases and V 4 bases, and 6 bases lay outside the gene matches. Germline loops: CDR1 SEHNR, CDR2 FQNEAQ (reference sequence). The CDR3 extends over 12 amino acids. The CDR3 nucleotides are TGTGCCAGCAGCTACGACAGGGTGGTAGCTTTCTTT. It codes for CASSYDRVVAFF.

This sequence joins TRBV5-1 and TRBJ2-1; 8 bases are shared with TRBD2. V trimming: 0 bases; J trimming: 0 bases; junction bases outside the gene matches: 2. Per germline, CDR1 SGHRS and CDR2 YFSETQ. CDR3 size: 16 residues. The CDR3 is CASSLGSGGSYNEQFF. The CDR3 coding sequence is TGCGCCAGCAGCTTGGGGAGCGGGGGCTCCTACAATGAGCAGTTCTTC.

The rearrangement joins TRBV10-3 to TRBJ2-5, with TRBD2 matching over 8 bases. With V trimmed by 3 bases and J by 4 bases, 13 bases remained unmatched. The CDR3 is made up of 17 amino acids. Looked up from germline, CDR1 is ENHRY and CDR2 is SYGVKD. The CDR3 nucleotides read TGTGCCATCAGTGACTCCTCGGGGGGGGAAGGTCGAGAGACCCAGTACTTC. Translation: CAISDSSGGEGRETQYF.

This clone was detected only once. This sequence joins TRBV19 and TRBJ2-2; a possible D gene is TRBD1 (5 bases). The V end lost 4 bases, the J end lost 6 bases, and 15 bases lay between the germline ends. Per germline, CDR1 LNHDA and CDR2 SQIVND (reference sequence). The CDR3 covers 15 residues. The CDR3 here is CASSTSRGSAGELFF. In DNA form, the CDR3 reads TGTGCCAGTAGTACCAGTAGGGGTAGTGCCGGGGAGCTGTTTTTT.

V is TRBV28 and J is TRBJ2-7; no reliable D call. Germline values: CDR1 MDHEN, CDR2 SYDVKM. Trimming removed 1 base at V and 2 bases at J, with 6 bases between. The CDR3 consists of 13 residues. DNA for the CDR3: TGTGCCAGCAGTTTATTGGCAACCTACGAGCAGTACTTC. This codes for CASSLLATYEQYF.

The chain employs TRBV19 and TRBJ1-5; 7 bases fit TRBD1. From germline, CDR1 is LNHDA and CDR2 SQIVND (reference sequence). The CDR3 extends over 14 amino acids. After removal of 1 base from V and 8 bases from J, the junction contained 5 bases not matched to a gene. The CDR3 protein is CASSIGGQEEPQHF. CDR3 bases: TGTGCCAGTAGTATAGGTGGACAGGAGGAGCCCCAGCATTTT.

This clone was counted once. The CDR3 DNA reads as TGTGCCACCGACAGGGGCCAGGGAGATACGCAGTATTTT. Translated, it gives CATDRGQGDTQYF. The chain uses TRBV24-1 and TRBJ2-3; 8 bases line up with TRBD1. The germline CDR1 and CDR2 sequences are KGHDR and SFDVKD. The CDR3 has 13 residues. The V gene end was trimmed by 9 bases and the J gene end by 5 bases; junction bases not matched to a gene: 6.

The gene calls are TRBV7-2 and TRBJ1-2; D is possibly TRBD1 (6 bases). There are 15 residues in the CDR3. CDR1 SGHTA and CDR2 FQGNSA come from the germline V gene. The V gene lost 4 bases and the J gene lost 4 bases, with 16 bases spanning the gap. The DNA for the CDR3 is TGTGCCAGCAGCTCCGCCGCGACAGGCGCCTATGGCTACACCTTC. Translated, it gives CASSSAATGAYGYTF.

V is TRBV18 and J is TRBJ2-1; TRBD2 is a possible D gene (5 bases). This CDR3 has 11 residues. Germline loops: CDR1 KGHSH, CDR2 LQKENI. V was clipped by 3 bases and J by 12 bases, with 9 bases between them. The CDR3, as DNA: TGTGCCAGCTCACCGATGGCGGGGCAGTTCTTC. The encoded protein is CASSPMAGQFF.

The chain recombines TRBV5-1 with TRBJ2-5; 12 positions agree with TRBD1. Trimming cost V 4 bases and J 0 bases; bases outside gene matches: 7. Germline loops: CDR1 SGHRS, CDR2 YFSETQ. There are 17 residues in the CDR3. The CDR3 DNA reads as TGCGCCAGCAGCCACGGGACAGGGGGCGCTTACCAAGAGACCCAGTACTTC. Translated, it gives CASSHGTGGAYQETQYF.

The V and J genes are TRBV10-3 and TRBJ2-7, with 7 nucleotides matching TRBD1. Trimming cost V 6 bases and J 6 bases; bases outside gene matches: 8. Germline loops: CDR1 ENHRY, CDR2 SYGVKD. This CDR3 spans 13 amino acids. This CDR3 reads CAIRLDRAGEQYF. The CDR3 region has the DNA TGTGCCATCAGGCTCGACAGGGCTGGCGAGCAGTACTTC.